These T cell receptor beta chains were read from a single sample in a study of T cell responses to AZD1222 COVID-19 vaccine. The protocol was immunoSEQ multiplex PCR, while the TCRdb copy is restricted to in-frame clones and leaves out a portion. The profile covers around 160,000 clones, with around 94% appearing a single time and approximately 0.64% taken by the ten largest. The source was peripheral blood, collected on day 0 of AZD1222 vaccination. Source of these receptors: an adult in good health. Both conserved end residues are part of each CDR3. Each record gives: V gene, J gene, D gene, clone size, CDR3 protein, CDR3 DNA. D genes are given only for firm matches. Clone size appears in some rows only: once, few, many, or a class for an expanded clone.

V gene: TRBV11-2
J gene: TRBJ1-1
D gene: .
clone size: .
CDR3 protein: CASSISWRHPTNPEAFF
CDR3 DNA: TGTGCCAGCAGCATTTCGTGGCGGCATCCCACAAACCCTGAAGCTTTCTTT

V gene: TRBV5-6
J gene: TRBJ1-2
D gene: TRBD1
clone size: .
CDR3 protein: CASAPMGQGAFGYTF
CDR3 DNA: TGTGCCAGCGCCCCCATGGGACAGGGGGCGTTTGGCTACACCTTC

V gene: TRBV27
J gene: TRBJ1-2
D gene: TRBD1
clone size: .
CDR3 protein: CASGWTGDAGYTF
CDR3 DNA: TGTGCCAGCGGGTGGACAGGGGATGCCGGCTACACCTTC

V gene: TRBV14
J gene: TRBJ1-2
D gene: .
clone size: .
CDR3 protein: CASSQGTVCTF
CDR3 DNA: TGTGCCAGCAGCCAAGGGACGGTTTGCACCTTC

V gene: TRBV18
J gene: TRBJ1-5
D gene: .
clone size: .
CDR3 protein: CASSQGNSNQPQHF
CDR3 DNA: TGTGCCAGCTCTCAGGGTAATAGCAATCAGCCCCAGCATTTT

V gene: TRBV27
J gene: TRBJ1-2
D gene: .
clone size: .
CDR3 protein: CASSLNGLYGYTF
CDR3 DNA: TGTGCCAGCAGTTTAAATGGACTGTATGGCTACACCTTC

V gene: TRBV14
J gene: TRBJ2-5
D gene: .
clone size: .
CDR3 protein: CASSQGWAQYF
CDR3 DNA: TGTGCCAGCAGCCAAGGGTGGGCCCAGTACTTC

V gene: TRBV6-4
J gene: TRBJ2-2
D gene: .
clone size: many
CDR3 protein: CASSELGTGELFF
CDR3 DNA: TGTGCCAGCAGTGAGTTGGGAACCGGGGAGCTGTTTTTT

V gene: TRBV7-9
J gene: TRBJ2-7
D gene: .
clone size: .
CDR3 protein: CASSLKAGETYEQYF
CDR3 DNA: TGTGCCAGCAGCTTAAAGGCAGGGGAAACCTACGAGCAGTACTTC

V gene: TRBV25-1
J gene: TRBJ1-1
D gene: .
clone size: .
CDR3 protein: CASSDLGAGTEAFF
CDR3 DNA: TGTGCCAGCAGTGATTTGGGGGCGGGCACTGAAGCTTTCTTT

V gene: TRBV7-9
J gene: TRBJ2-7
D gene: .
clone size: .
CDR3 protein: CASSRGQNYEQYF
CDR3 DNA: TGTGCCAGCAGTCGCGGACAGAACTACGAGCAGTACTTC

V gene: TRBV7-6
J gene: TRBJ1-1
D gene: .
clone size: .
CDR3 protein: CASGQGEAFF
CDR3 DNA: TGTGCCAGTGGGCAGGGAGAAGCTTTCTTT

V gene: TRBV30
J gene: TRBJ2-2
D gene: .
clone size: .
CDR3 protein: CAWSYMAGELFF
CDR3 DNA: TGTGCCTGGAGTTATATGGCCGGGGAGCTGTTTTTT

V gene: TRBV6-5
J gene: TRBJ2-2
D gene: TRBD2
clone size: .
CDR3 protein: CAVYSGSGGELFF
CDR3 DNA: TGTGCCGTCTATAGCGGGAGTGGGGGGGAGCTGTTTTTT

V gene: TRBV4-1
J gene: TRBJ2-7
D gene: .
clone size: .
CDR3 protein: CASSPLNGQFYEQYF
CDR3 DNA: TGCGCCAGCAGCCCGCTAAACGGACAGTTCTACGAGCAGTACTTC

V gene: TRBV6-5
J gene: TRBJ1-1
D gene: .
clone size: .
CDR3 protein: CASSYLSSGWAEAFF
CDR3 DNA: TGTGCCAGCAGTTACCTCTCGTCGGGATGGGCTGAAGCTTTCTTT

V gene: TRBV6-5
J gene: TRBJ1-1
D gene: .
clone size: .
CDR3 protein: CASTLAGAKGTEAFF
CDR3 DNA: TGTGCCAGCACCCTGGCAGGGGCTAAGGGCACTGAAGCTTTCTTT

V gene: TRBV6-1
J gene: TRBJ2-7
D gene: .
clone size: .
CDR3 protein: CASSELSRLSYEQYF
CDR3 DNA: TGTGCCAGCAGTGAACTGTCTCGCCTCTCCTACGAGCAGTACTTC

V gene: TRBV5-1
J gene: TRBJ1-1
D gene: .
clone size: .
CDR3 protein: CASSLGALPSGPEAFF
CDR3 DNA: TGCGCCAGCAGCTTGGGGGCCCTCCCGTCTGGTCCTGAAGCTTTCTTT

V gene: TRBV30
J gene: TRBJ1-5
D gene: .
clone size: .
CDR3 protein: CAWSVGRNQPQHF
CDR3 DNA: TGTGCCTGGAGTGTCGGACGCAATCAGCCCCAGCATTTT

V gene: TRBV3-1/TRBV3-2
J gene: TRBJ2-1
D gene: TRBD2
clone size: .
CDR3 protein: CASSPEVRLAVYNEQFF
CDR3 DNA: TGTGCCAGCAGCCCCGAGGTACGACTAGCGGTTTACAATGAGCAGTTCTTC

V gene: TRBV7-2
J gene: TRBJ1-2
D gene: .
clone size: .
CDR3 protein: CASSLGGREHGYTF
CDR3 DNA: TGTGCCAGCAGCTTAGGGGGCAGGGAACATGGCTACACCTTC

V gene: TRBV24-1
J gene: TRBJ2-1
D gene: TRBD2
clone size: .
CDR3 protein: CATSDFVGTSNEQFF
CDR3 DNA: TGTGCCACCAGTGATTTTGTCGGGACTAGCAATGAGCAGTTCTTC

V gene: TRBV7-8
J gene: TRBJ1-3
D gene: .
clone size: .
CDR3 protein: CASSRDGGVSGNTIYF
CDR3 DNA: TGTGCCAGCAGCCGAGACGGCGGTGTCTCTGGAAACACCATATATTTT

V gene: TRBV7-9
J gene: TRBJ1-6
D gene: .
clone size: .
CDR3 protein: CASSSGDIVYNSPLHF
CDR3 DNA: TGTGCCAGCAGCTCAGGGGACATTGTCTATAATTCACCCCTCCACTTT

V gene: TRBV9
J gene: TRBJ2-7
D gene: TRBD1
clone size: .
CDR3 protein: CASGTGGEQYF
CDR3 DNA: TGTGCCAGCGGGACAGGGGGGGAGCAGTACTTC

V gene: TRBV5-1
J gene: TRBJ1-6
D gene: .
clone size: .
CDR3 protein: CASSLEALISPLHF
CDR3 DNA: TGCGCCAGCAGCTTGGAAGCCCTAATTTCACCCCTCCACTTT

V gene: TRBV9
J gene: TRBJ2-1
D gene: .
clone size: .
CDR3 protein: CASSPQPANEQFF
CDR3 DNA: TGTGCCAGCAGCCCCCAACCCGCGAATGAGCAGTTCTTC

V gene: TRBV13
J gene: TRBJ1-4
D gene: .
clone size: .
CDR3 protein: CASSLGRNEKLFF
CDR3 DNA: TGTGCCAGCAGCTTAGGCAGGAATGAAAAACTGTTTTTT

V gene: TRBV5-1
J gene: TRBJ1-5
D gene: .
clone size: once
CDR3 protein: CASSLAGGNQPQHF
CDR3 DNA: TGCGCCAGCAGCTTGGCGGGAGGCAATCAGCCCCAGCATTTT

V gene: TRBV30
J gene: TRBJ1-1
D gene: .
clone size: .
CDR3 protein: CAWSSLDTEAFF
CDR3 DNA: TGTGCCTGGAGCTCGTTGGACACTGAAGCTTTCTTT

V gene: TRBV5-4
J gene: TRBJ1-6
D gene: .
clone size: .
CDR3 protein: CASSLGRGFGAPLHF
CDR3 DNA: TGTGCCAGCAGCTTGGGACGCGGTTTCGGCGCACCCCTCCACTTT

V gene: TRBV5-1
J gene: TRBJ2-7
D gene: TRBD1
clone size: .
CDR3 protein: CASSLALTSGGGEQYF
CDR3 DNA: TGCGCCAGCAGCTTGGCTCTCACTTCAGGGGGCGGCGAGCAGTACTTC

V gene: TRBV20-1
J gene: TRBJ1-2
D gene: .
clone size: .
CDR3 protein: CSASINRVKNTF
CDR3 DNA: TGCAGTGCTAGTATAAACAGGGTTAAGAACACCTTC

V gene: TRBV6-2/TRBV6-3
J gene: TRBJ2-3
D gene: .
clone size: once
CDR3 protein: CASSSDVQWKTSTDTQYF
CDR3 DNA: TGTGCCAGCAGTTCCGACGTCCAATGGAAAACTAGCACAGATACGCAGTATTTT

V gene: TRBV7-8
J gene: TRBJ2-1
D gene: .
clone size: once
CDR3 protein: CASSPDYEQFF
CDR3 DNA: TGTGCCAGCAGCCCGGACTATGAGCAGTTCTTC

V gene: TRBV28
J gene: TRBJ1-1
D gene: .
clone size: .
CDR3 protein: CASRSGSMNTEAFF
CDR3 DNA: TGTGCCAGCAGGAGCGGATCCATGAACACTGAAGCTTTCTTT

V gene: TRBV27
J gene: TRBJ2-1
D gene: .
clone size: .
CDR3 protein: CASSSGPHEQFF
CDR3 DNA: TGTGCCAGCAGTTCGGGGCCTCATGAGCAGTTCTTC

V gene: TRBV18
J gene: TRBJ1-1
D gene: .
clone size: once
CDR3 protein: CASSPRSSVRDTEAFF
CDR3 DNA: TGTGCCAGCTCACCACGGAGCTCTGTGAGGGACACTGAAGCTTTCTTT

V gene: TRBV5-1
J gene: TRBJ2-1
D gene: TRBD1
clone size: .
CDR3 protein: CASSSKTGRDLYNEQFF
CDR3 DNA: TGCGCCAGCAGCTCGAAGACAGGGCGCGATTTATACAATGAGCAGTTCTTC

V gene: TRBV11-2
J gene: TRBJ1-4
D gene: .
clone size: .
CDR3 protein: CASSLRGDPNEKLFF
CDR3 DNA: TGTGCCAGCAGCTTAAGGGGAGATCCTAATGAAAAACTGTTTTTT

V gene: TRBV7-3
J gene: TRBJ2-5
D gene: .
clone size: few
CDR3 protein: CASSSVVQETQYF
CDR3 DNA: TGTGCCAGCAGCTCGGTGGTCCAAGAGACCCAGTACTTC

V gene: TRBV2
J gene: TRBJ2-1
D gene: TRBD1
clone size: .
CDR3 protein: CASTTGVAKGEQFF
CDR3 DNA: TGTGCCAGCACAACAGGGGTGGCTAAGGGTGAGCAGTTCTTC

V gene: TRBV6-5
J gene: TRBJ2-7
D gene: .
clone size: .
CDR3 protein: CASSRSGKYEQYF
CDR3 DNA: TGTGCCAGCAGCAGATCCGGGAAATACGAGCAGTACTTC

V gene: TRBV30
J gene: TRBJ2-3
D gene: .
clone size: .
CDR3 protein: CAWSVHRRRDTQYF
CDR3 DNA: TGTGCCTGGAGTGTACACAGGAGAAGAGATACGCAGTATTTT

V gene: TRBV6-5
J gene: TRBJ1-1
D gene: .
clone size: .
CDR3 protein: CASSYRVKGRPEAFF
CDR3 DNA: TGTGCCAGCAGTTACCGCGTTAAGGGGAGACCTGAAGCTTTCTTT

V gene: TRBV19
J gene: TRBJ1-5
D gene: TRBD1
clone size: .
CDR3 protein: CASSLYATGQRNQPQHF
CDR3 DNA: TGTGCCAGTAGCCTATATGCGACAGGGCAGAGAAATCAGCCCCAGCATTTT

V gene: TRBV29-1
J gene: TRBJ2-1
D gene: .
clone size: .
CDR3 protein: CSVGRGTDYNEQFF
CDR3 DNA: TGCAGCGTTGGGCGGGGGACAGACTACAATGAGCAGTTCTTC

V gene: TRBV6-5
J gene: TRBJ1-5
D gene: .
clone size: few
CDR3 protein: CASSYSDNQPQHF
CDR3 DNA: TGTGCCAGCAGTTACTCGGACAATCAGCCCCAGCATTTT

V gene: TRBV19
J gene: TRBJ1-4
D gene: .
clone size: .
CDR3 protein: CASTEAALEKLFF
CDR3 DNA: TGTGCCAGTACGGAGGCCGCGCTCGAAAAACTGTTTTTT

V gene: TRBV15
J gene: TRBJ1-2
D gene: TRBD1
clone size: .
CDR3 protein: CATSRDRGRRGYTF
CDR3 DNA: TGTGCCACCAGCCGAGACAGGGGCCGCCGGGGCTACACCTTC

V gene: TRBV7-6
J gene: TRBJ2-1
D gene: .
clone size: .
CDR3 protein: CASSRNYNEQFF
CDR3 DNA: TGTGCCAGCAGCCGGAACTACAATGAGCAGTTCTTC

V gene: TRBV2
J gene: TRBJ2-7
D gene: .
clone size: .
CDR3 protein: CASRGSGESPYEQYF
CDR3 DNA: TGTGCCAGCAGGGGATCCGGGGAGTCGCCCTACGAGCAGTACTTC

V gene: TRBV27
J gene: TRBJ1-2
D gene: .
clone size: .
CDR3 protein: CASSLRYNYGYTF
CDR3 DNA: TGTGCCAGCAGTTTACGGTACAACTATGGCTACACCTTC